The rows below give T cell receptor beta chains drawn from one sample of a study of T cell changes during pregnancy in multiple sclerosis. TCRdb's table, derived via immunoSEQ multiplex PCR, lists solely in-frame clones and lacks some. The profile shows around 51,000 clones, 93% of them singletons. The sequenced sample was peripheral blood, obtained in the second trimester of pregnancy. The receptors were sampled from a female donor with multiple sclerosis, enrolled in a pregnancy study. The CDR3 runs from the conserved cysteine through the conserved F or W. D genes are given only for firm matches. Not every row has a clone size; where given, it reads once, few, many or a size class.

j_call: TRBJ1-1; v_call: TRBV11-2; clone_size: .; d_call: .; cdr3_aa: CASSLVGAKNQRTEAFF; cdr3_nt: TGTGCCAGCAGCCTCGTGGGGGCTAAAAATCAGCGCACTGAAGCTTTCTTT
j_call: TRBJ2-7; v_call: TRBV18; clone_size: .; d_call: TRBD1; cdr3_aa: CASSLDRGKSYEQYF; cdr3_nt: TGTGCCAGCTCACTGGACAGGGGAAAGTCCTACGAGCAGTACTTC
j_call: TRBJ2-1; v_call: TRBV5-1; clone_size: .; d_call: TRBD1; cdr3_aa: CASSRRQGGFDEQFF; cdr3_nt: TGCGCCAGCAGCCGCCGACAGGGGGGTTTTGATGAGCAGTTCTTC
j_call: TRBJ2-1; v_call: TRBV5-4; clone_size: .; d_call: TRBD2; cdr3_aa: CASSWGGTSGRGEQFF; cdr3_nt: TGTGCCAGCAGCTGGGGGGGGACTAGCGGGAGAGGTGAGCAGTTCTTC
j_call: TRBJ2-1; v_call: TRBV11-3; clone_size: .; d_call: .; cdr3_aa: CASRGSGYNEQFF; cdr3_nt: TGTGCCAGCAGGGGAAGCGGATACAATGAGCAGTTCTTC
j_call: TRBJ2-1; v_call: TRBV7-6; clone_size: .; d_call: TRBD2; cdr3_aa: CASSFGRTSGTPYNEQFF; cdr3_nt: TGTGCCAGCAGCTTTGGCAGGACTAGCGGCACCCCCTACAATGAGCAGTTCTTC
j_call: TRBJ1-5; v_call: TRBV5-6; clone_size: .; d_call: TRBD1; cdr3_aa: CASSSRDRGVIDGNQPQHF; cdr3_nt: TGTGCCAGCAGCTCCCGGGACAGGGGGGTTATAGATGGCAATCAGCCCCAGCATTTT
j_call: TRBJ1-5; v_call: TRBV27; clone_size: .; d_call: .; cdr3_aa: CASSLRSGNQPQHF; cdr3_nt: TGTGCCAGCAGTTTACGGAGCGGCAATCAGCCCCAGCATTTT
j_call: TRBJ1-1; v_call: TRBV5-6; clone_size: .; d_call: .; cdr3_aa: CASSLPTGNTEAFF; cdr3_nt: TGTGCCAGCAGCTTACCGACAGGGAACACTGAAGCTTTCTTT
j_call: TRBJ1-5; v_call: TRBV7-2; clone_size: .; d_call: .; cdr3_aa: CASSNQGGGNQPQHF; cdr3_nt: TGTGCCAGCAGCAATCAGGGTGGGGGCAATCAGCCCCAGCATTTT
j_call: TRBJ1-3; v_call: TRBV2; clone_size: .; d_call: TRBD1; cdr3_aa: CASSLPPDRAGNTIYF; cdr3_nt: TGTGCCAGCAGTTTACCCCCGGACAGGGCTGGAAACACCATATATTTT
j_call: TRBJ2-1; v_call: TRBV28; clone_size: .; d_call: TRBD2; cdr3_aa: CASSLSAGGPNEQFF; cdr3_nt: TGTGCCAGCAGTTTATCAGCGGGAGGGCCCAATGAGCAGTTCTTC
j_call: TRBJ1-4; v_call: TRBV28; clone_size: .; d_call: .; cdr3_aa: CASSWGVGFREKLFF; cdr3_nt: TGTGCCAGCAGTTGGGGGGTGGGGTTTCGAGAAAAACTGTTTTTT
j_call: TRBJ2-2; v_call: TRBV28; clone_size: few; d_call: TRBD2; cdr3_aa: CASSIPTSGRTGELFF; cdr3_nt: TGTGCCAGCAGTATTCCGACTAGCGGGAGGACCGGGGAGCTGTTTTTT
j_call: TRBJ2-3; v_call: TRBV10-3; clone_size: .; d_call: TRBD2; cdr3_aa: CAISDSRTSGSELDTQYF; cdr3_nt: TGTGCCATCAGTGATTCCCGGACTAGCGGGAGTGAGCTAGATACGCAGTATTTT
j_call: TRBJ1-4; v_call: TRBV4-3; clone_size: .; d_call: TRBD1; cdr3_aa: CASSQGGTGDEKLFF; cdr3_nt: TGCGCCAGCAGCCAAGGCGGGACAGGGGATGAAAAACTGTTTTTT
j_call: TRBJ1-1; v_call: TRBV7-2; clone_size: .; d_call: .; cdr3_aa: CASSQVARDTEAFF; cdr3_nt: TGTGCCAGCAGCCAAGTCGCCAGGGACACTGAAGCTTTCTTT
j_call: TRBJ2-5; v_call: TRBV7-9; clone_size: .; d_call: .; cdr3_aa: CASSSPGLAKETQYF; cdr3_nt: TGTGCCAGCAGCTCCCCTGGGCTAGCGAAAGAGACCCAGTACTTC
j_call: TRBJ1-1; v_call: TRBV4-1; clone_size: few; d_call: .; cdr3_aa: CASSPQLLNTEAFF; cdr3_nt: TGCGCCAGCAGCCCCCAACTCCTGAACACTGAAGCTTTCTTT
j_call: TRBJ2-1; v_call: TRBV4-3; clone_size: few; d_call: TRBD2; cdr3_aa: CASSQEALLAGSYNEQFF; cdr3_nt: TGCGCCAGCAGCCAAGAGGCCTTACTAGCGGGCAGCTACAATGAGCAGTTCTTC
j_call: TRBJ2-1; v_call: TRBV28; clone_size: .; d_call: .; cdr3_aa: CASRSTLVGQFF; cdr3_nt: TGTGCCAGCAGGTCCACCCTAGTGGGGCAGTTCTTC
j_call: TRBJ1-1; v_call: TRBV29-1; clone_size: .; d_call: .; cdr3_aa: CSVYLLSQNTEAFF; cdr3_nt: TGCAGCGTTTATCTTCTGTCACAGAACACTGAAGCTTTCTTT
j_call: TRBJ2-7; v_call: TRBV12-5; clone_size: .; d_call: TRBD1; cdr3_aa: CASGLVLPQTGQGLKGVEQYF; cdr3_nt: TGTGCTAGTGGTTTGGTCCTTCCCCAAACGGGACAGGGCCTGAAGGGGGTCGAGCAGTACTTC
j_call: TRBJ1-5; v_call: TRBV6-5; clone_size: .; d_call: .; cdr3_aa: CASRIREYSNQPQHF; cdr3_nt: TGTGCCAGCAGGATCCGGGAGTATAGCAATCAGCCCCAGCATTTT
j_call: TRBJ2-2; v_call: TRBV4-3; clone_size: .; d_call: .; cdr3_aa: CASSQDRDLNTGELFF; cdr3_nt: TGCGCCAGCAGCCAAGATCGGGACTTGAACACCGGGGAGCTGTTTTTT
j_call: TRBJ2-7; v_call: TRBV28; clone_size: .; d_call: .; cdr3_aa: CASSLYIEPPYEQYF; cdr3_nt: TGTGCCAGCAGTTTATATATAGAGCCGCCCTACGAGCAGTACTTC
j_call: TRBJ2-1; v_call: TRBV10-2; clone_size: .; d_call: .; cdr3_aa: CASSDPGNHNEQFF; cdr3_nt: TGCGCCAGCAGTGACCCCGGGAACCACAATGAGCAGTTCTTC
j_call: TRBJ2-1; v_call: TRBV7-3; clone_size: .; d_call: .; cdr3_aa: CASSLNGRHEQFF; cdr3_nt: TGTGCCAGCAGCTTAAACGGGAGACATGAGCAGTTCTTC
j_call: TRBJ2-3; v_call: TRBV5-4; clone_size: .; d_call: .; cdr3_aa: CASSPSVLRTDTQYF; cdr3_nt: TGTGCCAGCAGCCCGTCGGTACTCCGCACAGATACGCAGTATTTT
j_call: TRBJ2-6; v_call: TRBV7-9; clone_size: .; d_call: TRBD1; cdr3_aa: CASSATRDRGSGANVLTF; cdr3_nt: TGTGCCAGCAGCGCTACTCGGGACAGGGGCTCTGGGGCCAACGTCCTGACTTTC
j_call: TRBJ1-2; v_call: TRBV2; clone_size: once; d_call: TRBD1; cdr3_aa: CASTKGQPNYGYTF; cdr3_nt: TGTGCCAGCACAAAGGGACAGCCGAACTATGGCTACACCTTC
j_call: TRBJ2-1; v_call: TRBV2; clone_size: .; d_call: TRBD1; cdr3_aa: CASDRDRYNEQFF; cdr3_nt: TGTGCCAGCGACAGGGACAGGTACAATGAGCAGTTCTTC
j_call: TRBJ2-6; v_call: TRBV4-1; clone_size: once; d_call: .; cdr3_aa: CASSQEGQPSSGANVLTF; cdr3_nt: TGCGCCAGCAGCCAAGAGGGACAACCGAGCTCTGGGGCCAACGTCCTGACTTTC
j_call: TRBJ1-5; v_call: TRBV6-6; clone_size: .; d_call: TRBD1; cdr3_aa: CASRSTGAGGNQPQHF; cdr3_nt: TGTGCCAGCAGATCCACAGGGGCCGGTGGCAATCAGCCCCAGCATTTT
j_call: TRBJ2-2; v_call: TRBV5-1; clone_size: .; d_call: TRBD1; cdr3_aa: CASSPDRANTGELFF; cdr3_nt: TGCGCCAGCAGCCCGGACAGGGCAAACACCGGGGAGCTGTTTTTT
j_call: TRBJ2-7; v_call: TRBV18; clone_size: .; d_call: .; cdr3_aa: CASSPPGLPYEQYF; cdr3_nt: TGTGCCAGCTCACCCCCGGGACTCCCCTACGAGCAGTACTTC
j_call: TRBJ2-5; v_call: TRBV19; clone_size: once; d_call: .; cdr3_aa: CASSIILPGTQYF; cdr3_nt: TGTGCCAGTAGTATAATTCTCCCCGGGACCCAGTACTTC
j_call: TRBJ1-1; v_call: TRBV30; clone_size: .; d_call: .; cdr3_aa: CTWSAPPLFGGYMNTEAFF; cdr3_nt: TGTACCTGGAGTGCACCCCCGCTTTTTGGGGGGTACATGAACACTGAAGCTTTCTTT
j_call: TRBJ2-3; v_call: TRBV7-9; clone_size: .; d_call: .; cdr3_aa: CASSFAVRDPTDTQYF; cdr3_nt: TGTGCCAGCAGCTTTGCGGTGCGGGACCCCACAGATACGCAGTATTTT
j_call: TRBJ1-5; v_call: TRBV11-2; clone_size: .; d_call: TRBD1; cdr3_aa: CASSLKGAGQPQHF; cdr3_nt: TGTGCCAGCAGCTTAAAGGGGGCAGGTCAGCCCCAGCATTTT
j_call: TRBJ2-3; v_call: TRBV7-8; clone_size: .; d_call: TRBD2; cdr3_aa: CASSLNQAGDGTDTQYF; cdr3_nt: TGTGCCAGCAGCTTAAATCAAGCGGGAGATGGCACAGATACGCAGTATTTT
j_call: TRBJ2-7; v_call: TRBV6-5; clone_size: .; d_call: .; cdr3_aa: CASSSAVFSYEQYF; cdr3_nt: TGTGCCAGCAGTTCTGCAGTCTTCTCATACGAGCAGTACTTC
j_call: TRBJ2-2; v_call: TRBV4-3; clone_size: .; d_call: TRBD2; cdr3_aa: CASSQGVGLAGAHGELFF; cdr3_nt: TGCGCCAGCAGCCAAGGGGTTGGACTAGCGGGAGCCCACGGGGAGCTGTTTTTT
j_call: TRBJ2-7; v_call: TRBV13; clone_size: .; d_call: .; cdr3_aa: CASSRTGNEQYF; cdr3_nt: TGTGCCAGCAGCCGCACAGGGAACGAGCAGTACTTC
j_call: TRBJ1-2; v_call: TRBV28; clone_size: .; d_call: .; cdr3_aa: CASSLFYRDGYTF; cdr3_nt: TGTGCCAGCAGTTTATTCTACAGGGATGGCTACACCTTC
j_call: TRBJ2-1; v_call: TRBV28; clone_size: .; d_call: TRBD1; cdr3_aa: CASTSAGRGSLRRKFF; cdr3_nt: TGTGCCAGCACCTCGGCGGGCAGGGGGTCCCTTAGGCGAAAGTTCTTC
j_call: TRBJ2-1; v_call: TRBV7-3; clone_size: .; d_call: .; cdr3_aa: CASSLSGQTYNEQFF; cdr3_nt: TGTGCCAGCAGCTTAAGCGGGCAGACCTACAATGAGCAGTTCTTC
j_call: TRBJ2-7; v_call: TRBV14; clone_size: .; d_call: TRBD2; cdr3_aa: CASSHVPGTSSYEQYF; cdr3_nt: TGTGCCAGCAGCCATGTCCCCGGGACTAGTAGCTACGAGCAGTACTTC